What follows is one T cell receptor beta chain and its context. The antigen it recognizes is unknown. Per-base qualities were not stored, and no clone one base away is much larger. Inclusive of the bounding cysteine and phenylalanine, the CDR3 is 14 residues long. This entry keeps only the CDR3 DNA: 42 bases, framed from base 1. In the germline V gene (reference sequence), CDR1 corresponds to SGHNT and CDR2 to YYREEE. Trimming removed 1 base from V and 7 bases from J, leaving 12 bases between the germline ends. Participants in the prospective study were aged 18 to 89 years, lived in about two dozen United States geographic areas, and enrolled through a virtual design. To assign participants to cohorts, the prospective study relied on clinical history that participants themselves reported in a screening survey and a study questionnaire. Recovered participants in ImmuneRACE Cohort 3 were defined by two consecutive negative NP/OP PCR tests, clearance by a healthcare professional, or resolution of symptoms. Mobile phlebotomists in the prospective study collected whole blood, serum and a nasopharyngeal or oropharyngeal swab from every participant. Participants in the prospective study had the option to provide additional blood draws and questionnaires over a roughly 2-month period. Prospective study blood samples were shipped either frozen or at room temperature before DNA extraction.

The sample belongs to a study of blood T cell repertoires in COVID-19 (dated by TCRdb to the early 2020s). With regard to the full study: Samples covering the acute and convalescent phases of COVID-19 were provided by collaborators in the United States, Italy and Spain. The prospective study material was composed of cDNA or gDNA derived from T cells, B-cell-depleted T cells, or PBMCs. Deeply sampled blood TCRbeta repertoires from subjects exposed to, actively infected with, or recovered from COVID-19 were included in the dataset. The repertoires were released in a freely available public database intended as a resource for research on the immune response to SARS-CoV-2. The samples were drawn from two sources: the first 160 participants of the ongoing ImmuneRACE study, and 950 to 1,500 subjects contributed by 6 global collaborators. Sample metadata almost always included a de-identified subject ID, COVID-19 status, age in years and sex. Where available, HLA class I and class II types were taken from metadata supplied by the sample provider and were not determined by assay-based typing.

Results and caveats for the whole study, not just this receptor: The quantity of clinical and demographic metadata differed by source and by participant and was supplied without curation.

TCRbeta CDR3 regions were amplified from genomic DNA using the immunoSEQ Assay, a bias-controlled multiplex PCR. In the paper's pipeline: Within the assay, amplification of reference gene primers was used to estimate how many nucleated cells each sample contained. To quantify the absolute abundance of each unique TCRbeta CDR3 rearrangement, sequence reads were collapsed and filtered. For each sample, productive Simpson clonality was calculated by taking the square root of Simpson's diversity index across productive rearrangements. What TCRdb holds here is the immuneACCESS table cut down to in-frame rearrangements. Part of the clones is not present; checked against another copy, under half of the missing clones reflect an unresolved V gene, and the others are unexplained. V, J and clone size derive from that table, while D and trimming were established from the DNA sequence. This sample has some 460,000 clones in its table, and about nine tenths of those were observed once. In total, the top ten clones hold approximately 0.7% of the sample.

Recombination connected TRBV5-4 to TRBJ1-5; TRBD1 is perhaps the D gene, given 5 matching bases. The TCR sequence derives from a woman aged 18-29 years who had recovered from COVID-19. The sequenced sample was PBMCs or T cells enriched from blood (not recorded which). The nucleotide sequence is TGTGCCAGCAGCTTGAGCAGGGATGGGCAGCCCCAGCATTTT. Its protein is CASSLSRDGQPQHF.